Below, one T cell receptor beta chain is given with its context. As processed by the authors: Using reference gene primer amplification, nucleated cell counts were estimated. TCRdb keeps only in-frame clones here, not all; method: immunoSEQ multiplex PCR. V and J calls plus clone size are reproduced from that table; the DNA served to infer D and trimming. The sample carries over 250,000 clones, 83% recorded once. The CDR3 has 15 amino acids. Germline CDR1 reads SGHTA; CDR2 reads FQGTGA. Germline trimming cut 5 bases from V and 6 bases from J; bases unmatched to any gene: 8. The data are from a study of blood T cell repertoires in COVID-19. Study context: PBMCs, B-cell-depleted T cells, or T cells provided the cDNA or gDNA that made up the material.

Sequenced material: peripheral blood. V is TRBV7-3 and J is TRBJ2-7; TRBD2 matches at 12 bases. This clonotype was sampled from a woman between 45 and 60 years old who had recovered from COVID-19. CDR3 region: CASSELAGGVGEQYF. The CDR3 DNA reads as TGTGCCAGCAGCGAACTAGCGGGAGGTGTTGGCGAGCAGTACTTC.